The 20 T cell receptor beta chains presented below share a single source sample, sequenced in a study of cytomegalovirus exposure and HLA in healthy donors. The PCR used 60 Vbeta and 13 Jbeta primers. This table comes from immunoSEQ multiplex PCR, and its TCRdb copy is limited to in-frame clones, with some not included. The sample includes tens of thousands of clones, less than 80% of them seen just once. What was sequenced was PBMCs. All receptors derive from a man aged 25-40 years in good health and CMV-seronegative.

The genes are TRBV2 and TRBJ2-5; perhaps TRBD1 as D (6 bases). V was clipped by 3 bases and J by 5 bases, with 19 bases between them. The CDR3 loop spans 16 amino acids. Germline values: CDR1 SNHLY, CDR2 FYNNEI. The CDR3 spells CASSDQGHLVGETQYF. The CDR3 nucleotides read TGTGCCAGCAGTGATCAGGGACACTTGGTTGGGGAGACCCAGTACTTC.

This clone has just a few counts. The chain's CDR3 is CASSYSAGSNEKLFF. The CDR3 region has the DNA TGTGCCAGCAGTTACTCTGCAGGGTCTAATGAAAAACTGTTTTTT. The V call is TRBV6-5, the J call TRBJ1-4, with a weak D call TRBD1 (5 bases). Germline V gives CDR1 MNHEY, CDR2 SVGAGI. This CDR3 is 15 amino acids long. V dropped 0 bases and J dropped 3 bases, with 8 bases sitting between them.

CDR3 in amino acids: CASSLGASGSYEQYF. In DNA, the CDR3 is TGCGCCAGCAGCTTGGGGGCTAGCGGGAGTTACGAGCAGTACTTC. This chain connects TRBV5-1 to TRBJ2-7; 10 bases are a match to TRBD2. The CDR3 is 15 residues long. The germline V gene encodes CDR1 SGHRS and CDR2 YFSETQ. V lost 0 bases, J lost 4 bases, and 4 bases stayed unmatched.

The table lists this clone with a few counts. The CDR3 here is CASSPPSGAYEQYF. The CDR3 nucleotides are TGTGCCAGCTCACCACCTAGCGGGGCCTACGAGCAGTACTTC. The gene calls are TRBV18 and TRBJ2-7, with 8 positions matching TRBD2. The CDR3 has 14 amino acids. Germline CDR1 and CDR2: KGHSH and LQKENI. The J segment lost 2 bases and the V segment lost 0 bases, leaving 0 bases of the junction unmatched. Full variable domain (remainder filled in from reference TRBV18 and TRBJ2-7): NAGVMQNPRHLVRRRGQEARLRCSPMKGHSHVYWYRQLPEEGLKFMVYLQKENIIDESGMPKERFSAEFPKEGPSILRIQQVVRGDSAAYFCASSPPSGAYEQYFGPGTRLTVT.

The table lists this clone with a few counts. V gene TRBV5-1 combines with J gene TRBJ2-3; 8 bases fit TRBD2. Germline values: CDR1 SGHRS, CDR2 YFSETQ. The V and J ends lost 1 base and 0 bases, in that order; junction bases with no gene match: 1. This CDR3 is 15 amino acids long. As DNA, the CDR3 is TGCGCCAGCAGCTTGACGGGGGGGAGCACAGATACGCAGTATTTT. Translated: CASSLTGGSTDTQYF. Full variable domain (rest looked up from reference TRBV5-1 and TRBJ2-3): KAGVTQTPRYLIKTRGQQVTLSCSPISGHRSVSWYQQTPGQGLQFLFEYFSETQRNKGNFPGRFSGRQFSNSRSEMNVSTLELGDSALYLCASSLTGGSTDTQYFGPGTRLTVL.

This chain links TRBV7-6 with TRBJ2-1; TRBD1 matches at 7 bases. V shed 8 bases, J shed 5 bases, and the junction held 15 bases outside the gene matches. The CDR3 loop spans 16 amino acids. The V gene's germline CDR1 is SGHVS and CDR2 FNYEAQ. The CDR3 here is CASGRQGSGTHNEQFF. CDR3 DNA sequence: TGTGCCAGCGGCAGACAGGGTAGTGGGACACACAATGAGCAGTTCTTC.

The genes are TRBV28 and TRBJ2-1; 10 bases are shared with TRBD2. This CDR3 is built from 20 residues. The V gene end was trimmed by 6 bases and the J gene end by 9 bases; junction bases not matched to a gene: 26. CDR1 and CDR2 (germline): MDHEN, SYDVKM. In DNA, the CDR3 is TGTGCCAGCAGCATTCCCGACAGACCTAGCGGGAGAGGGCTTTGGGGTGAGCAGTTCTTC. Amino acids: CASSIPDRPSGRGLWGEQFF.

The J gene is TRBJ1-5, the V gene TRBV30; 9 nucleotides align to TRBD1. The germline V gene has CDR1 GTSNPN and CDR2 SVGIG (reference sequence). The V segment lost 3 bases and the J segment 5 bases; nucleotides outside the gene matches: 11. The CDR3 covers 16 residues. This CDR3 reads CAWSGEGQGVDQPQHF. CDR3 bases: TGTGCCTGGAGCGGGGAGGGACAGGGAGTGGATCAGCCCCAGCATTTT.

The table lists this clone with a few counts. V usage is TRBV6-1 and J usage is TRBJ1-5; TRBD1 aligns across 7 bases. Germline trimming cut 2 bases from V and 1 base from J; bases unmatched to any gene: 5. The CDR3 length is 16 residues. CDR1 is MNHNS and CDR2 is SASEGT in the germline V gene. CDR3 in amino acids: CASSERPGGSNQPQHF. The CDR3, as DNA: TGTGCCAGCAGTGAACGGCCAGGGGGGAGCAATCAGCCCCAGCATTTT.

The chain joins TRBV25-1 to TRBJ1-4; D may be TRBD1 (6 bases). Trimming stripped 9 bases from V and 7 bases from J, with 21 bases between. Germline lookup yields CDR1 MGHDK and CDR2 SYGVNS. This CDR3 region has 15 residues. The chain's CDR3 is CASRSQGKVGEKLFF. For the CDR3, the DNA is TGTGCCAGTAGAAGCCAGGGGAAGGTCGGTGAAAAACTGTTTTTT.

This chain links TRBV28 with TRBJ1-2; perhaps TRBD1 as D (6 bases). Trimming cost V 5 bases and J 4 bases, with 14 bases left between them. The V gene's germline CDR1 is MDHEN and CDR2 SYDVKM. The CDR3 runs to 14 residues. The CDR3 reads CASSPPDSPYGYTF. For the CDR3, the DNA is TGTGCCAGCAGTCCGCCGGACAGTCCCTATGGCTACACCTTC.

The rearrangement links TRBV29-1 to TRBJ1-6; the match to TRBD1 covers 7 bases. Germline trimming cut 4 bases from V and 8 bases from J; bases unmatched to any gene: 5. Germline V gene lookup returns CDR1 SQVTM and CDR2 ANQGSEA. CDR3 length: 13 amino acids. CDR3 sequence reads: CSVGEGGDSPLHF. The CDR3 DNA sequence: TGCAGCGTTGGTGAAGGGGGCGATTCACCCCTCCACTTT.

The chain is built from TRBV4-1 and TRBJ2-7, with D possibly matching TRBD2 (5 bases). V dropped 5 bases and J dropped 1 base, with 9 bases sitting between them. Germline loops: CDR1 MGHRA, CDR2 YSYEKL. CDR3 length: 13 residues. The CDR3 nucleotides are TGCGCCAGCAGCTTAGGACTGTCCTACGAGCAGTACTTC. It specifies CASSLGLSYEQYF.

The chain links TRBV12-5 to TRBJ2-2; no firm D call. Germline V gene lookup returns CDR1 LGHNT and CDR2 FRNRAP. There are 16 residues in the CDR3. Trimming left V 6 bases short and J 7 bases short, with 21 bases between. The CDR3 protein is CASGQLPVPSGGELFF. The CDR3 nucleotides read TGTGCTAGTGGCCAACTACCAGTCCCCTCCGGCGGGGAGCTGTTTTTT.

This rearrangement joins TRBV30 to TRBJ2-7; 9 nucleotides match TRBD2. Trimming took 3 bases from V and 2 from J; bases not matched to a gene: 11. The CDR3 is 16 amino acids. Germline V gene sequence: CDR1 GTSNPN, CDR2 SVGIG (reference sequence). The CDR3 protein is CAWRKDPTSGTYEQYF. CDR3 nucleotides: TGTGCCTGGAGGAAGGACCCGACTAGCGGTACCTACGAGCAGTACTTC.

In this sample, this clone turned up a few times. The V call is TRBV6-6, the J call TRBJ1-5; the D gene is possibly TRBD1 (6 bases). Per the germline V gene, CDR1 is MNHNY and CDR2 is SVGAGI (reference sequence). V gave up 6 bases and J gave up 6 bases, with 15 bases separating them. The CDR3 covers 14 residues. The CDR3 region is CASSQPGVAQPQHF. CDR3 DNA: TGTGCCAGCAGCCAGCCAGGGGTAGCTCAGCCCCAGCATTTT.

A note on this clone: This specimen includes other DNA sequences encoding the same CDR3. The chain employs TRBV27 and TRBJ2-7, with D perhaps TRBD2 (5 bases). V was cut by 2 bases and J by 1 base, with 6 bases left in between. Germline V gene sequence: CDR1 MNHEY, CDR2 SMNVEV (reference sequence). This CDR3 region has 13 residues. This chain's CDR3 is CASSLGGSYEQYF. The CDR3 coding sequence is TGTGCCAGCAGTTTAGGAGGATCCTACGAGCAGTACTTC.

The chain employs TRBV4-1 and TRBJ1-3, with D possibly being TRBD1 (6 bases). This CDR3 region has 15 residues. The germline CDR1 and CDR2 sequences are MGHRA and YSYEKL. V lost 1 base to trimming and J lost 3 bases, with 10 bases between them. CDR3 in amino acids: CASSQVAGVGNTIYF. The DNA of the CDR3 is TGCGCCAGCAGCCAAGTAGCAGGGGTTGGAAACACCATATATTTT.

The chain couples TRBV5-1 to TRBJ2-5; 10 bases are shared with TRBD2. The V gene's germline CDR1 is SGHRS and CDR2 YFSETQ. This CDR3 is built from 16 residues. Trimming took 0 bases from V and 4 from J; bases not matched to a gene: 6. The CDR3 DNA is TGCGCCAGCAGCTTGGAGCCAGCGGGAGGGCGAGAGACCCAGTACTTC. It is translated as CASSLEPAGGRETQYF.

CDR3: CASSGNTGDPSYEQYF. The CDR3 nucleotides read TGCGCCAGCAGCGGTAATACGGGAGACCCCTCCTACGAGCAGTACTTC. The chain joins TRBV5-1 to TRBJ2-7; a possible D gene is TRBD2 (6 bases). Germline CDR1 and CDR2: SGHRS and YFSETQ. Trimming left V 4 bases short and J 0 bases short, with 17 bases between. The CDR3 loop spans 16 amino acids.